The T cell receptor beta chain described here comes from a study of T cell responses to AZD1222 COVID-19 vaccine listed by TCRdb under 2021. Turning to the overall study: AZD1222 recipients with second doses at about 4 weeks or about 12 weeks were pooled, because spike-specific TCR depth and breadth did not differ between schedules. Trial participants were enrolled by age into 18-55, 56-69 and 70-plus year subgroups, with approximately 150, 28 and 58 TCR-sequenced participants respectively. TCR sequencing was performed for roughly 240 trial participants, of whom some 200 were given two doses of AZD1222 and some 26 were given two doses of MenACWY control vaccine. What the study reported, not specific to this receptor: Participants were mostly white British, with more females than males. The authors suggested clonal diversity may have been underestimated. The vaccine-associated CD4 TCRs covered the entire spike protein, and the dominant responses fell in regions 160-218 and 743-854. Because no samples from the day 14 peak response were available, repertoires could be characterized only after the peak T cell response. Epitopes outside the regions mutated in the B.1.351 and B.1.1.7 variants were reportedly recognized by nearly half of the unique spike-specific TCRs. In the small 56-69-year group, the increase in depth fell short of significance, most likely because of low power. Only 5 to 7 AZD1222 recipients were SARS-CoV-2 seropositive at baseline, limiting conclusions about previously exposed vaccinees. After two AZD1222 doses, spike-specific TCR breadth and depth were significantly higher than at day 0 and than in MenACWY recipients.

Worth noting for this clone: No antigen is known for it. One base away there is no much larger clone; base qualities are not given.

The meaning of the sample's time point label: baseline before first vaccination. Vaccinee samples came from UK trials COV001 and COV002, including a single-blind randomized controlled phase 2/3 trial of AZD1222 (ChAdOx1 nCoV-19) in healthy adults. For TCRbeta chain sequencing, PBMC samples were collected from trial participants at day 0 and at day 28 after the second dose. The CDR3 regions of human TCRbeta chains were subjected to immunosequencing. The paper's data handling went like this. TCRs in the repertoires were compared against a reference library of SARS-CoV-2-specific TCRs that had been generated with the MIRA antigen-specificity platform. Breadth was defined as the fraction of unique TCRs that were SARS-CoV-2-associated. Depth was defined as the fraction of total T cells that were SARS-CoV-2-associated. Using the MIRA data, each spike-specific TCR was mapped to the spike region that the TCR reacts to and placed in a CD4 or CD8 class. Log10-transformed breadth and depth values were compared by one-way ANOVA with Sidak's multiple comparisons tests. Here the immuneACCESS table is served through TCRdb, limited to in-frame sequences with V and J called. Missing clones are a known gap in these copies; in checked studies unresolved V genes cover under half, and the rest lacks a known reason. V, J and clone size derive from that table, while D and trimming were established from the DNA sequence. This sample gives 100,000 to 120,000 clones in total; around 89% of them show up just once. Jointly, the top ten make up about 9.1% of the sample.

This receptor was taken from an adult in good health. The specimen comprised peripheral blood, sampled on day 0 of AZD1222 vaccination.

The DNA is TGTGCCAGCAGCCCCCTAGCGGCGGGGGAGCTGTTTTTT. Protein translation: CASSPLAAGELFF. The chain was built from TRBV9 and TRBJ2-2; 7 central nucleotides agree with TRBD2. V loses 4 bases at its end and J loses 8 bases; junction bases beyond the gene matches: 5. From the germline V gene, CDR1 is SGDLS and CDR2 is YYNGEE. From the cysteine up to the phenylalanine, the CDR3 has a length of 13 residues. The DNA shown is the 39-base CDR3, in frame from base 1.